One and the same sample provided the 6 T cell receptor beta chains below, sequenced in a study of blood T cell repertoires in COVID-19. Assay used: immunoSEQ multiplex PCR; TCRdb lists only in-frame clones, some missing. The sample contains 130,000 to 150,000 clones, 76% of which appear only once. Sequencing was done on a sample of peripheral blood. The receptors derive from a man between 60 and 75 years old with acute or convalescent COVID-19.

The chain uses TRBV4-1 and TRBJ1-5; possibly TRBD1 for D (5 bases). This CDR3 spans 15 amino acids. CDR1 is MGHRA and CDR2 is YSYEKL in the germline V gene. V was trimmed by 4 bases and J by 0 bases, leaving 10 bases between them. The CDR3 DNA follows: TGCGCCAGCAGCCCACAGGAGAATAGCAATCAGCCCCAGCATTTT. Residues: CASSPQENSNQPQHF.

The chain employs TRBV30 and TRBJ2-5; 10 bases match TRBD2. This CDR3 is built from 16 residues. V trimming: 0 bases; J trimming: 4 bases; junction bases outside the gene matches: 8. The germline V gene encodes CDR1 GTSNPN and CDR2 SVGIG (reference sequence). The CDR3 sequence: CAWSVGLAGVAETQYF. CDR3 in DNA: TGTGCCTGGAGTGTCGGTCTAGCGGGAGTCGCAGAGACCCAGTACTTC.

The rearrangement joins TRBV28 to TRBJ2-1; TRBD2 matches 10 bases. V shed 4 bases, J shed 10 bases, and the junction held 10 bases outside the gene matches. The length of the CDR3 is 15 residues. From germline, CDR1 is MDHEN and CDR2 SYDVKM. CDR3 DNA: TGTGCCAGCAGTTGGGGTAGCGGGAGGAGCGAGGAGCAGTTCTTC. Protein: CASSWGSGRSEEQFF.

In this sample, this clone turned up once. CDR3 sequence reads: CATTQGAEETQYF. Written as DNA, the CDR3 is TGTGCCACAACGCAGGGGGCGGAAGAGACCCAGTACTTC. V and J are TRBV10-3 and TRBJ2-5; TRBD1 agrees at 8 bases. The CDR3 spans 13 residues. The germline gives CDR1 ENHRY, CDR2 SYGVKD. V dropped 10 bases and J dropped 3; count of bases not matched to a gene: 7.

The V call is TRBV5-6, the J call TRBJ2-7, with D possibly TRBD2 on 6 matching bases. Germline lookup yields CDR1 SGHDT and CDR2 YYEEEE. Trimming removed 4 bases from V and 2 bases from J, with 19 bases in between. The CDR3 has 16 amino acids. CDR3 nucleotides: TGTGCCAGCAGCAGCCTCCTCGGGGGACGGACCTACGAGCAGTACTTC. Residues: CASSSLLGGRTYEQYF.

The chain is built from TRBV6-5 and TRBJ2-5; D gene unclear. V gave up 6 bases and J gave up 0 bases, with 8 bases separating them. Germline CDR1 MNHEY, CDR2 SVGAGI. The CDR3 length is 13 residues. CDR3: CASSQMYQETQYF. CDR3 bases: TGTGCCAGCAGCCAAATGTACCAAGAGACCCAGTACTTC.